Below, 2 T cell receptor beta chains from the same sample are listed, as sequenced in a study of T cell repertoires in aging, cancer and after chemotherapy. Amplification of TCR beta used genomic DNA extracted from peripheral blood. TRB rearrangements spanning V, D and J were amplified using mixed TRB-A/B primers. TCRdb called the multiplex PCR reads again in MiXCR, with one record for every CDR3 protein. Seen here are about 6,200 distinct CDR3 sequences, 27% observed once, and the top ten hold about 4%. The sequenced sample was blood. These receptors all come from a human donor in good health.

By sample share, this clonotype is medium-sized. The rearrangement joins TRBV30 to TRBJ2-7; D not certain. The CDR3 consists of 13 residues. The germline gives CDR1 GTSNPN, CDR2 SVGIG (reference sequence). Trimming left V 5 bases short and J 0 bases short, with 11 bases between. CDR3 protein: CAWERSGSYEQYF. CDR3 sequence (DNA): TGTGCCTGGGAAAGGTCGGGCTCCTACGAGCAGTACTTC.

This clonotype was detected a few times. V gene TRBV20-1 combines with J gene TRBJ2-5, with TRBD2 matching over 12 bases. This CDR3 region has 15 residues. Germline-derived CDR1 and CDR2 are DFQATT and SNEGSKA (reference sequence). Trimming removed 3 bases from V and 5 bases from J; junction bases left unmatched: 7. CDR3 DNA: TGCAGTGCTAGTCTAGCGGGAGGGCAGAAGGAGACCCAGTACTTC. Protein sequence: CSASLAGGQKETQYF.